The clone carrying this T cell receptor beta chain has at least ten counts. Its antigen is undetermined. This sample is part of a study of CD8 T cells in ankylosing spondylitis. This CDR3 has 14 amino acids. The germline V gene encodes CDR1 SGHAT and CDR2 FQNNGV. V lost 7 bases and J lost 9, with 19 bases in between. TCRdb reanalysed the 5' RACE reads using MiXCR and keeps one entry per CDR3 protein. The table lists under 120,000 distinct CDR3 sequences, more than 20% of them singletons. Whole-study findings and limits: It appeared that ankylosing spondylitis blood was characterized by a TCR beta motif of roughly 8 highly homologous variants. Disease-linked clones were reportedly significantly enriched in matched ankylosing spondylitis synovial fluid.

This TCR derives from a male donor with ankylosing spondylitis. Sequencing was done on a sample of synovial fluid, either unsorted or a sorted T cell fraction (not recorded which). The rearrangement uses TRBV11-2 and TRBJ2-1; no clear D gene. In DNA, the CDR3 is TGTGCCAGCAACCCAGTCCGGGTAATGGGTGAGCAGTTCTTC. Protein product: CASNPVRVMGEQFF.